The subject of this entry is one T cell receptor beta chain. Its specific antigen is unknown. No base-level quality is on record; no much larger clone is a single base apart. For CDR1 and CDR2, the germline V gene lists SGHTA and FQGNSA. From its cysteine to its phenylalanine, the CDR3 spans 14 amino acids. Solely the CDR3 DNA is kept, with 42 bases framed from the first base. Here V drops 5 bases and J drops 5 bases, and the junction holds 8 bases not matched to any gene. TCRbeta CDR3 regions were amplified from genomic DNA using the immunoSEQ Assay, a bias-controlled multiplex PCR. Concerning the study's data processing: Nucleated cell counts per sample were estimated from amplification of reference gene primers within the assay. To quantify the absolute abundance of each unique TCRbeta CDR3 rearrangement, sequence reads were collapsed and filtered. For each sample, productive Simpson clonality was calculated as the square root of Simpson's diversity index across productive rearrangements. TCRdb limited this immuneACCESS table to in-frame rearrangements with V and J called. A share of clones is missing; checked studies link under half to unresolved V genes, and the rest is unexplained. D and trimming come from the DNA, and the V and J calls and clone size come from that table. Within this sample are 250,000 to 350,000 clones, with roughly 84% of them counted one time only. The ten largest clones add up to almost 1.5% of the sample.

These data come from a study of blood T cell repertoires in COVID-19 (dated by TCRdb to 2018 to 2021). Regarding the study in general: Samples covering the acute and convalescent phases of COVID-19 were provided by collaborators in the United States, Italy and Spain. The material from the prospective study consisted of cDNA or gDNA derived from T cells, B-cell-depleted T cells, or PBMCs. Deeply sampled blood TCRbeta repertoires from subjects exposed to, actively infected with, or recovered from COVID-19 were included in the dataset. The repertoires were released in a freely available public database intended as a resource for research on the immune response to SARS-CoV-2. The samples were drawn from the first 160 participants of the ongoing ImmuneRACE study and from over a thousand subjects provided by 6 global collaborators. A de-identified subject ID, COVID-19 status, age in years and sex were almost always included in the sample metadata. Where HLA class I and class II types were available, the types were taken from metadata supplied by the sample provider, not from assay-based typing. General conclusions and limits of the study: How much clinical and demographic metadata was included differed by source and by participant, and the metadata was provided uncurated.

In Seattle, one collaborating source enrolled patients while the infection was active and tracked those patients longitudinally over the course of disease. Collaborating institutions collected whole blood in K2EDTA tubes following their own protocols. For TCRbeta analysis, collaborator samples were shipped as frozen whole blood, as isolated PBMCs, or as DNA extracted from either sample type. The rearranged chain carries TRBV7-2 and TRBJ1-1, with 7 junctional bases fitting TRBD1. This sequence was found in a human donor with COVID-19, enrolled during active disease. The donor label of this sample is uncertain. Sequences were obtained from peripheral blood. The sequenced DNA is TGTGCCAGCAGCCCAACAGGGGAGGAAACTGAAGCTTTCTTT. Its coded protein is CASSPTGEETEAFF.